Sequencing of this T cell receptor (beta chain) was carried out in a study of blood T cell repertoires in COVID-19. Produced via immunoSEQ multiplex PCR; TCRdb's table is partial and in-frame only. The repertoire holds 200,000 to 300,000 clones, with approximately 86% as singletons. Germline lookup yields CDR1 KGHSH and CDR2 LQKENI. Deletions cut 6 bases from V and 2 bases from J, with 15 bases between. This CDR3 is built from 15 residues. This clonotype was obtained from a human donor in a cohort sampled during active COVID-19. Sequenced sample: peripheral blood. This chain connects TRBV18 to TRBJ2-3; no clear D. The CDR3 DNA is TGTGCCAGCTCCCGCACCCGGGTATACACAGATACGCAGTATTTT. It yields the protein CASSRTRVYTDTQYF.